Following are 7 T cell receptor beta chains from one sample sequenced in a study of radiotherapy plus CTLA-4 blockade in lung cancer. The data were produced by immunoSEQ multiplex PCR, yet TCRdb's version contains in-frame clones alone and is incomplete. The profile covers 50,000 or so clones, with 65% to 85% appearing a single time and 8.3% taken by the ten largest. This specimen consisted of peripheral blood, obtained from a patient treated with radiotherapy plus ipilimumab. The receptors come from a human donor with non-small cell lung cancer who had stable disease on radiotherapy plus ipilimumab.

This rearrangement joins TRBV10-1 to TRBJ1-5, with D uncertain. Germline V lookup: CDR1 WNHNN, CDR2 SYGVQD (reference sequence). V was cut by 5 bases and J by 0 bases, with 5 bases left in between. The CDR3 is made up of 13 amino acids. CDR3 protein: CASSFDSNQPQHF. Here the CDR3 DNA reads TGCGCCAGCAGTTTCGATAGCAATCAGCCCCAGCATTTT.

The chain links TRBV6-5 to TRBJ2-7; a weak D match, TRBD1 (6 bases). CDR1 is MNHEY, CDR2 SVGAGI, per germline. CDR3 size: 13 residues. V shed 5 bases and J shed 3 bases, with 11 bases lying between them. CDR3 residues: CASSVGQIYEQYF. The CDR3 bases are TGTGCCAGCAGTGTCGGACAGATCTACGAGCAGTACTTC.

The gene calls are TRBV15 and TRBJ1-5; no firm D call. The germline V gene encodes CDR1 LNHNV and CDR2 YYDKDF (reference sequence). This CDR3 spans 16 amino acids. The V gene lost 0 bases and the J gene lost 0 bases, with 9 bases spanning the gap. The CDR3 DNA reads TGTGCCACCAGCAGAGATTCCCTTCTTAGCAATCAGCCCCAGCATTTT. Translation gives CATSRDSLLSNQPQHF. Full variable domain (missing parts from reference TRBV15 and TRBJ1-5): DAMVIQNPRYQVTQFGKPVTLSCSQTLNHNVMYWYQQKSSQAPKLLFHYYDKDFNNEADTPDNFQSRRPNTSFCFLDIRSPGLGDTAMYLCATSRDSLLSNQPQHFGDGTRLSIL.

The table lists this clone with a few counts. This chain connects TRBV5-4 to TRBJ1-2; perhaps TRBD1 as D (6 bases). The CDR3 has 15 amino acids. Germline loops: CDR1 SGHNT, CDR2 YYREEE (reference sequence). V dropped 0 bases and J dropped 8 bases, with 17 bases sitting between them. The CDR3 DNA reads as TGTGCCAGCAGCTTGGCCGCCCAGGGGATCTACGGCTACACCTTC. It is translated as CASSLAAQGIYGYTF.

This sequence joins TRBV28 and TRBJ1-2; D unclear. CDR1 and CDR2 from the germline V gene are MDHEN and SYDVKM. V dropped 3 bases and J dropped 0 bases, with 14 bases sitting between them. The CDR3 has 16 residues. The CDR3 here is CASSFTAKVPNYGYTF. In DNA, the CDR3 is TGTGCCAGCAGTTTCACCGCGAAGGTTCCTAACTATGGCTACACCTTC.

This clone came up once. CDR3 bases: TGTGCCAGCAGCTTGGTGGGGGACCTGGAGGACAGGGGATACACTGAAGCTTTCTTT. This gives the protein CASSLVGDLEDRGYTEAFF. The rearrangement links TRBV5-4 to TRBJ1-1; the match to TRBD1 covers 9 bases. Germline V CDR1 and CDR2: SGHNT, YYREEE (reference sequence). Trimming took 0 bases from V and 3 from J; bases not matched to a gene: 15. The CDR3 contains 19 residues.

This chain connects TRBV6-5 to TRBJ2-7, with a weak D call TRBD2 (6 bases). The CDR3 runs to 14 residues. V was trimmed by 0 bases and J by 2 bases, leaving 8 bases between them. Germline CDR1 and CDR2: MNHEY and SVGAGI. The CDR3 bases are TGTGCCAGCAGTTACTCTCCGGGGGCCTACGAGCAGTACTTC. Translation gives CASSYSPGAYEQYF.